These T cell receptor beta chains were read from a single sample in a study of cytomegalovirus exposure and HLA in healthy donors. Assay: immunoSEQ multiplex PCR; the TCRdb copy retains only in-frame clones and omits some. The table lists nearly 200,000 clones, 80% to 90% of them singletons. Specimen: PBMCs. These receptor sequences come from a man younger than 45 in good health and CMV-seronegative. CDR3s leave out the opening cysteine and the closing phenylalanine or tryptophan.

CDR3aa: ASRRGGLAEAF
v_gene: TRBV28
j_gene: TRBJ1-1

CDR3aa: ASSGLSADTQY
v_gene: TRBV6-6
j_gene: TRBJ2-3

CDR3aa: ASSDQLWGRTDTQY
v_gene: TRBV9
j_gene: TRBJ2-3

CDR3aa: ASSQDRFLNQPQH
v_gene: TRBV7-9
j_gene: TRBJ1-5

CDR3aa: ASSPVVARGRGYT
v_gene: TRBV7-9
j_gene: TRBJ1-2

CDR3aa: ASSLLGLGPGRNSPLH
v_gene: TRBV7-2
j_gene: TRBJ1-6

CDR3aa: SSSLGTGMGNTEAF
v_gene: TRBV7-9
j_gene: TRBJ1-1

CDR3aa: ASSRDRAGNTIY
v_gene: TRBV28
j_gene: TRBJ1-3

CDR3aa: ASSPPGQGNYEQY
v_gene: TRBV28
j_gene: TRBJ2-7

CDR3aa: ASSLLSTGTGGYEQY
v_gene: TRBV28
j_gene: TRBJ2-7

CDR3aa: ASSFEGRENNEQF
v_gene: TRBV7-8
j_gene: TRBJ2-1

CDR3aa: ASSGTSGTSYNEQF
v_gene: TRBV7-2
j_gene: TRBJ2-1

CDR3aa: ASVDSSTYGYT
v_gene: TRBV25-1
j_gene: TRBJ1-2

CDR3aa: ASSTGDSYKNIQY
v_gene: TRBV5-8
j_gene: TRBJ2-4

CDR3aa: ARGDIPETQY
v_gene: TRBV2
j_gene: TRBJ2-5

CDR3aa: AWSVGASGTSEQY
v_gene: TRBV30
j_gene: TRBJ2-7

CDR3aa: ASSPPGTGTNGYT
v_gene: TRBV18
j_gene: TRBJ1-2

CDR3aa: ASSESGDYGYT
v_gene: TRBV10-2
j_gene: TRBJ1-2

CDR3aa: AWSSGTGRVTVFRNTIY
v_gene: TRBV30
j_gene: TRBJ1-3

CDR3aa: ASSLARAYEQY
v_gene: TRBV7-6
j_gene: TRBJ2-7

CDR3aa: ASRKGGTLYEQY
v_gene: TRBV28
j_gene: TRBJ2-7

CDR3aa: ASSWGPRQGAYEQY
v_gene: TRBV6-5
j_gene: TRBJ2-7

CDR3aa: ASRETGEATNEKLF
v_gene: TRBV19
j_gene: TRBJ1-4

CDR3aa: SVGAGGYEQY
v_gene: TRBV29-1
j_gene: TRBJ2-7

CDR3aa: ASSPRRDRFNEKLF
v_gene: TRBV19
j_gene: TRBJ1-4

CDR3aa: ASSLDSGPPYEQY
v_gene: TRBV5-1
j_gene: TRBJ2-7

CDR3aa: ASREGKHRDQEAEGNTIY
v_gene: TRBV5-1
j_gene: TRBJ1-3

CDR3aa: ASSLGASAAYEQY
v_gene: TRBV7-8
j_gene: TRBJ2-7

CDR3aa: ASSLMSYNEQF
v_gene: TRBV5-5
j_gene: TRBJ2-1

CDR3aa: ASSSQANQPQH
v_gene: TRBV19
j_gene: TRBJ1-5

CDR3aa: ASPSGQGISNQPQH
v_gene: TRBV28
j_gene: TRBJ1-5